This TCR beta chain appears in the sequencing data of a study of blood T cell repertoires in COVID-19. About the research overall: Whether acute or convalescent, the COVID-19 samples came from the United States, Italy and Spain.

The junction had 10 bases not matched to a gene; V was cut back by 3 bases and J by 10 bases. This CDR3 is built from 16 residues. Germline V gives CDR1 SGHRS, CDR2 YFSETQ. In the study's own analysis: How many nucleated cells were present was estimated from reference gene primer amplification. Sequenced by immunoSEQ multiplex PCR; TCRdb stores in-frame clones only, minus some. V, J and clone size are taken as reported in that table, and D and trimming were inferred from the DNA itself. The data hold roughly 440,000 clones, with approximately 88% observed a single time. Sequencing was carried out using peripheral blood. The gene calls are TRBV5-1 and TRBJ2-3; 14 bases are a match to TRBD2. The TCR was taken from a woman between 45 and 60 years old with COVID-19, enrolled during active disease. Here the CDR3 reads CASSSTSGGVSGAQYF. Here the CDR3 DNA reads TGCGCCAGCAGCTCGACTAGCGGGGGGGTTTCAGGTGCGCAGTATTTT.